This T cell receptor beta chain was documented in a study of blood T cell repertoires in COVID-19. V was clipped by 6 bases and J by 0 bases, with 17 bases between them. The CDR3 has 16 amino acids. Germline V CDR1 and CDR2: LGHNT, FRNRAP. Two consecutive negative NP/OP PCR tests, clearance, or resolved symptoms defined Cohort 3 recovery. Per the authors' pipeline: For nucleated cells, counts were estimated from reference gene primer amplification. Sequencing was performed with immunoSEQ multiplex PCR; in TCRdb, only in-frame clones are kept and a portion is missing. Clone size and V and J calls were adopted from that table, with D and trimming inferred from the DNA. The table includes roughly 290,000 clones, approximately 85% detected once.

The chain joins TRBV12-5 to TRBJ1-1; no clear D. The origin of this receptor is a man aged 25-40 years who had recovered from COVID-19. Sequenced sample: PBMCs or T cells enriched from blood (not recorded which). The CDR3 region is CASGPMGGVMNTEAFF. Here the CDR3 DNA reads TGTGCTAGTGGCCCCATGGGAGGAGTCATGAACACTGAAGCTTTCTTT.